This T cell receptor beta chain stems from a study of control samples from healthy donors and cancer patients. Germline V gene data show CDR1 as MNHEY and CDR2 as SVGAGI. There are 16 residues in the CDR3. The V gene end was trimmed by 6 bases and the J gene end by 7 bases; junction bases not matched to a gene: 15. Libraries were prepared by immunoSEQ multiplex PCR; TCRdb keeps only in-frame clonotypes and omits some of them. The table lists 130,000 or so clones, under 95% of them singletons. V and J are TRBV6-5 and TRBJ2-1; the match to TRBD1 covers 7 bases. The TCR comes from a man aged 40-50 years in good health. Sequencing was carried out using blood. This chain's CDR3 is CASRYPGTAKRNEQFF. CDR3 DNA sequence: TGTGCCAGCAGGTACCCCGGGACAGCAAAAAGGAATGAGCAGTTCTTC.